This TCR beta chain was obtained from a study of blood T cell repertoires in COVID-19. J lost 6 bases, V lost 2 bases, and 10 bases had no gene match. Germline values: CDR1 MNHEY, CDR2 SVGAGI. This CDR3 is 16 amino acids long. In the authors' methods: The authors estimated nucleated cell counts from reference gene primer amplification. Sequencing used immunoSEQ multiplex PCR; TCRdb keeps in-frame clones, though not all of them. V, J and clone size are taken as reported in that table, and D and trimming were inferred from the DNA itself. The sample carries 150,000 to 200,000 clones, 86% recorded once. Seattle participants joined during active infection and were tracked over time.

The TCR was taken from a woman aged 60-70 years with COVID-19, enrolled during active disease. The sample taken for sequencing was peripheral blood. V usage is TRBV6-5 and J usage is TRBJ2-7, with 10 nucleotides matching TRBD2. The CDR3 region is CASSYPGRSGRGEQYF. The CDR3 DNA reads TGTGCCAGCAGTTACCCCGGGCGGAGCGGGAGGGGCGAGCAGTACTTC.